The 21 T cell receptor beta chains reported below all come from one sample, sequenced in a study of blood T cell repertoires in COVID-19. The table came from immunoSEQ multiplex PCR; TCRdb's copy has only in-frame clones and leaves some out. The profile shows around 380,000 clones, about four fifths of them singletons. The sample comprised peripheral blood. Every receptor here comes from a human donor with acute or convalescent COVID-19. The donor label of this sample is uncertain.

CDR3 nucleotide sequence: TGTGCCAGCAGACCTCGGACAGGGAAAGCAGATGAGCAGTTCTTC. It yields the protein CASRPRTGKADEQFF. The chain has TRBV6-5 and TRBJ2-1; 8 bases fit TRBD1. With V trimmed by 6 bases and J by 8 bases, 12 bases remained unmatched. The CDR3 spans 15 residues. Germline V gene sequence: CDR1 MNHEY, CDR2 SVGAGI.

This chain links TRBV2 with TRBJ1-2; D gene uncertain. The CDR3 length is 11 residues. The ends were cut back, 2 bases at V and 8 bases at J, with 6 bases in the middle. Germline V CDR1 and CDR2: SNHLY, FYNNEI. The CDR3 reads CASSERVGYTF. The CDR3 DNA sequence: TGTGCCAGCAGTGAAAGAGTGGGCTACACCTTC.

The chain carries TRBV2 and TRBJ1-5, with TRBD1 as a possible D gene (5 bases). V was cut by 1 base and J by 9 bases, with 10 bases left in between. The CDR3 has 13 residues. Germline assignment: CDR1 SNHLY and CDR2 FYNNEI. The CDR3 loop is CASSEEQARPQHF. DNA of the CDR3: TGTGCCAGCAGTGAAGAACAGGCTCGGCCCCAGCATTTT. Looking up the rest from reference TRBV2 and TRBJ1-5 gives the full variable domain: EPEVTQTPSHQVTQMGQEVILRCVPISNHLYFYWYRQILGQKVEFLVSFYNNEISEKSEIFDDQFSVERPDGSNFTLKIRSTKLEDSAMYFCASSEEQARPQHFGDGTRLSIL.

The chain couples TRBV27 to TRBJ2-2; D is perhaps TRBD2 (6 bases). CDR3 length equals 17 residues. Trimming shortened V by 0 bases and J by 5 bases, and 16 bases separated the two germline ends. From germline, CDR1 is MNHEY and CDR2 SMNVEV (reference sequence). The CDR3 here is CASSLSFMGGLTGELFF. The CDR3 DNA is TGTGCCAGCAGTTTATCTTTTATGGGGGGATTGACCGGGGAGCTGTTTTTT.

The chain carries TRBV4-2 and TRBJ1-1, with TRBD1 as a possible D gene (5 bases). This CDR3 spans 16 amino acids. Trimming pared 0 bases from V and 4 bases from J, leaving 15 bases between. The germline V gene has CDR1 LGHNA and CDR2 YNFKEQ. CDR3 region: CASSQDLSREATEAFF. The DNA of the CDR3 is TGTGCCAGCAGCCAAGATCTTTCCAGGGAGGCCACTGAAGCTTTCTTT.

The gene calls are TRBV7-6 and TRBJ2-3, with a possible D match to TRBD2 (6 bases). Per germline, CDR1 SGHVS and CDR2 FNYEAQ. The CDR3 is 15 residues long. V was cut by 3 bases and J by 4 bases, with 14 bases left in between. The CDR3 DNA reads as TGTGCCAGCAGCTTTGACGGGAGCTGGGCAGATACGCAGTATTTT. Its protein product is CASSFDGSWADTQYF.

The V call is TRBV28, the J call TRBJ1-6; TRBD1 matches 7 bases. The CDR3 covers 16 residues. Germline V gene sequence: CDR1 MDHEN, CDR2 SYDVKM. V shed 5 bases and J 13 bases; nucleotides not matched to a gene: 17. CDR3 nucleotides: TGTGCCAGCAGTCCAGGGGGAAGGGCACTATCTTCGCCCCTCCACTTT. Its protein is CASSPGGRALSSPLHF.

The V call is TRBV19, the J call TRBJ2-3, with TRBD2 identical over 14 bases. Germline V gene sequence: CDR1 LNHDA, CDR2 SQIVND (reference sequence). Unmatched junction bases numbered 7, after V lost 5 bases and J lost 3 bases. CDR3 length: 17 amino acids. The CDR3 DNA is TGTGCCAGTAGTTCACGCGGGACTAGCGGGGGTACAGATACGCAGTATTTT. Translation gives CASSSRGTSGGTDTQYF. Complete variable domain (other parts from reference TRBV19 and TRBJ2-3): DGGITQSPKYLFRKEGQNVTLSCEQNLNHDAMYWYRQDPGQGLRLIYYSQIVNDFQKGDIAEGYSVSREKKESFPLTVTSAQKNPTAFYLCASSSRGTSGGTDTQYFGPGTRLTVL.

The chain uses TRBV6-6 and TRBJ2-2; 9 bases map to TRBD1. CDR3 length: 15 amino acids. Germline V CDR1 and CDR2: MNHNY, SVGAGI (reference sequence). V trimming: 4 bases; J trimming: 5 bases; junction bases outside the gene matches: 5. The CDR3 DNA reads TGTGCCAGCAGTTTAAGGACAGGGGCGACCGGGGAGCTGTTTTTT. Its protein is CASSLRTGATGELFF.

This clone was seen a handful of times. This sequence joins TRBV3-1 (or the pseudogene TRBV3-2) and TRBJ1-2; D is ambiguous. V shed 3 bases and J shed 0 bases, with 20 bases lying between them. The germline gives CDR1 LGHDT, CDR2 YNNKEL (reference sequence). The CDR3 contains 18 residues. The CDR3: CASSHHQTGTFANYGYTF. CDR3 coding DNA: TGTGCCAGCAGCCACCATCAGACGGGAACATTCGCTAACTATGGCTACACCTTC.

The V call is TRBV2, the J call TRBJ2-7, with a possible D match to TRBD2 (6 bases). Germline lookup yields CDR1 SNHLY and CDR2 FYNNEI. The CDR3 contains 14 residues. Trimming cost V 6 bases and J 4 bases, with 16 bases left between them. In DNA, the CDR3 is TGTGCCAGCAGAGGTTACGGGAGCCTTTACGAGCAGTACTTC. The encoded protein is CASRGYGSLYEQYF. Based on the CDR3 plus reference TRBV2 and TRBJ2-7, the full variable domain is EPEVTQTPSHQVTQMGQEVILRCVPISNHLYFYWYRQILGQKVEFLVSFYNNEISEKSEIFDDQFSVERPDGSNFTLKIRSTKLEDSAMYFCASRGYGSLYEQYFGPGTRLTVT.

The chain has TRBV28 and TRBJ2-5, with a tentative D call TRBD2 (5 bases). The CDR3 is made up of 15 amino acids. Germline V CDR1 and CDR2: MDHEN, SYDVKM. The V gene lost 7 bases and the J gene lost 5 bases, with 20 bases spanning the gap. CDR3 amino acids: CASTPRGVPGETQYF. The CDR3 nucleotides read TGTGCCAGCACCCCCCGAGGAGTACCGGGGGAGACCCAGTACTTC. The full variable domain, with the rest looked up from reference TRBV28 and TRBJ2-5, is DVKVTQSSRYLVKRTGEKVFLECVQDMDHENMFWYRQDPGLGLRLIYFSYDVKMKEKGDIPEGYSVSREKKERFSLILESASTNQTSMYLCASTPRGVPGETQYFGPGTRLLVL.

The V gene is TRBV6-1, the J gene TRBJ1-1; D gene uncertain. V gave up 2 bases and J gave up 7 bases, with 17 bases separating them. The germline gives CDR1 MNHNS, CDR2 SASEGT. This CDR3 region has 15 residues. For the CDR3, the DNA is TGTGCCAGCAGTGAACAACCTCGGTCGGCTAGTGAAGCTTTCTTT. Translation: CASSEQPRSASEAFF.

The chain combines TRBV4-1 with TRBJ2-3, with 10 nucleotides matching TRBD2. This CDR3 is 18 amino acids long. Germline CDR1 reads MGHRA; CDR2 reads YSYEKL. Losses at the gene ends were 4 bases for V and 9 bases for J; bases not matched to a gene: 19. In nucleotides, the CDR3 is TGCGCCAGCAGCCTAGCCCCCGAAGGAGCGGGGGGGCCCATCACGCAGTATTTT. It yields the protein CASSLAPEGAGGPITQYF.

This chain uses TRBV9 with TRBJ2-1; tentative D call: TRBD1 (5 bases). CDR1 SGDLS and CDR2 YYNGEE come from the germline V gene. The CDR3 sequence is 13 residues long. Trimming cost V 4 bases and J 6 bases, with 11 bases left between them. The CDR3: CASSTQGFNEQFF. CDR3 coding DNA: TGTGCCAGCAGCACGCAGGGTTTCAATGAGCAGTTCTTC. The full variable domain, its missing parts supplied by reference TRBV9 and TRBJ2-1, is DSGVTQTPKHLITATGQRVTLRCSPRSGDLSVYWYQQSLDQGLQFLIQYYNGEERAKGNILERFSAQQFPDLHSELNLSSLELGDSALYFCASSTQGFNEQFFGPGTRLTVL.

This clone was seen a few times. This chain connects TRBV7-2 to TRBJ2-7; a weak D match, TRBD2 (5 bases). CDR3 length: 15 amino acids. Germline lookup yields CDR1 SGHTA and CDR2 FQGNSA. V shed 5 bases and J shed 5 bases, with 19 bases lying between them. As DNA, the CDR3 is TGTGCCAGCAGCCCTCGGCGGGCCGCTGGGAACGAGCAGTACTTC. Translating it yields CASSPRRAAGNEQYF.

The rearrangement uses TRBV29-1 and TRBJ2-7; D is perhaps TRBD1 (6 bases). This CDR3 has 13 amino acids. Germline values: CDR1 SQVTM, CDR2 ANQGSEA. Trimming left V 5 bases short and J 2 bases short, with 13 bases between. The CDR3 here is CSVILTGPYEQYF. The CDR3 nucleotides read TGCAGCGTTATATTGACAGGACCCTACGAGCAGTACTTC.

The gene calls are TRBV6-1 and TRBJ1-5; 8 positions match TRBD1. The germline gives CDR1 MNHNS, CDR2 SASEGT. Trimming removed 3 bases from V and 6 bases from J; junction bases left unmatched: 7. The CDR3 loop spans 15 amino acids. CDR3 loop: CASSDYTGGSQPQHF. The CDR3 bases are TGTGCCAGCAGTGATTATACAGGGGGGTCTCAGCCCCAGCATTTT.

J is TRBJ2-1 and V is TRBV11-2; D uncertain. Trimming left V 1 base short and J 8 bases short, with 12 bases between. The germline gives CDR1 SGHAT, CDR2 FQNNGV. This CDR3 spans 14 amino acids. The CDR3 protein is CASSLGARRDEQFF. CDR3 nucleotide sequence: TGTGCCAGCAGCTTAGGCGCGAGGCGTGATGAGCAGTTCTTC. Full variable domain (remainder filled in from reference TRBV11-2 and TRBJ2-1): EAGVAQSPRYKIIEKRQSVAFWCNPISGHATLYWYQQILGQGPKLLIQFQNNGVVDDSQLPKDRFSAERLKGVDSTLKIQPAKLEDSAVYLCASSLGARRDEQFFGPGTRLTVL.

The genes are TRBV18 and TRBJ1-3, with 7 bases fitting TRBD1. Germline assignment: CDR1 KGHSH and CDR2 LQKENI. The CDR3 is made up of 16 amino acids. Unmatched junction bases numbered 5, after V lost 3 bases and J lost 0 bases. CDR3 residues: CASSPWGQSSGNTIYF. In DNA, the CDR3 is TGTGCCAGCTCACCTTGGGGACAGAGCTCTGGAAACACCATATATTTT.

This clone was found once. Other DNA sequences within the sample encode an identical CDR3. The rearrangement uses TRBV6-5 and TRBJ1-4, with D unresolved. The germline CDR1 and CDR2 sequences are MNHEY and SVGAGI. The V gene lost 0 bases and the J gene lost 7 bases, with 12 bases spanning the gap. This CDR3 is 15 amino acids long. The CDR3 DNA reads TGTGCCAGCAGTTACTCGCCGGGAAGAAGTGAAAAACTGTTTTTT. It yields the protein CASSYSPGRSEKLFF.